What follows is one T cell receptor (beta chain) and its context. These data belong to a study of blood T cell repertoires in COVID-19. At the level of the study: Nucleic acid was either cDNA or gDNA, and it came from T cells, B-cell-depleted T cells, or PBMCs.

In the authors' workflow: Amplification of reference gene primers provided the estimated nucleated cell counts. Sequencing was performed with immunoSEQ multiplex PCR; in TCRdb, only in-frame clones are kept and a portion is missing. D and trimming were read from the DNA, whereas the V and J calls and clone size are those reported in that table. The data contain a few hundred thousand clones, 85% to 90% of them singletons. Per germline, CDR1 SNHLY and CDR2 FYNNEI. CDR3 length equals 14 residues. J lost 7 bases, V lost 5 bases, and 4 bases had no gene match. Clinical histories supplied by participants themselves formed the basis of cohort assignment. Donors in Cohort 3 counted as recovered after two negative PCRs, clearance, or symptom resolution.

The TCR originated in a woman aged 18-29 years who had recovered from COVID-19. The gene calls are TRBV2 and TRBJ1-6; TRBD1 matches 8 bases. The sequenced material came from PBMCs or T cells enriched from blood (not recorded which). CDR3 residues: CASSFGQGNSPLHF. In nucleotides, the CDR3 is TGTGCCAGCAGTTTCGGACAGGGCAATTCACCCCTCCACTTT.